This TCR beta chain stems from a study of T cell responses to AZD1222 COVID-19 vaccine. This CDR3 is built from 17 residues. The ends were cut back, 5 bases at V and 0 bases at J, with 20 bases in the middle. Per the germline V gene, CDR1 is PRHDT and CDR2 is FYEKMQ (reference sequence). Assay: immunoSEQ multiplex PCR; the TCRdb copy retains only in-frame clones and omits some. The sample carries about 93,000 clones, about 86% recorded once. The clonotype was recovered from an adult in good health. This sample comprised peripheral blood, obtained on day 0 of AZD1222 vaccination. This chain links TRBV13 with TRBJ2-7; D call uncertain. This chain's CDR3 is CASSDGPNIQTSYEQYF. The CDR3 DNA sequence: TGTGCCAGCAGCGACGGCCCAAACATACAGACCTCCTACGAGCAGTACTTC.